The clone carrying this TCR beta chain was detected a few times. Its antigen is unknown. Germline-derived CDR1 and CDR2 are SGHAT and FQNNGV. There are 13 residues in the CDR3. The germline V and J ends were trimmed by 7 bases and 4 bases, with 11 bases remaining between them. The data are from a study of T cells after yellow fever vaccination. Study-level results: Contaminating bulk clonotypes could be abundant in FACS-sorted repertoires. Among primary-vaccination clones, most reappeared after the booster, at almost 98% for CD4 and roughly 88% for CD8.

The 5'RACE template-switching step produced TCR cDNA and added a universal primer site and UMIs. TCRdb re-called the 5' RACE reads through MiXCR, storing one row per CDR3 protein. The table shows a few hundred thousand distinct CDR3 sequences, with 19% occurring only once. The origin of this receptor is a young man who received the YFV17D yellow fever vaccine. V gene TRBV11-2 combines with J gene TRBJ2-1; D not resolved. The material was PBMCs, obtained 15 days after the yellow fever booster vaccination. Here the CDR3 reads CASKDRTYNEQFF. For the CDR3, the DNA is TGTGCCAGCAAGGATAGAACGTACAATGAGCAGTTCTTC.